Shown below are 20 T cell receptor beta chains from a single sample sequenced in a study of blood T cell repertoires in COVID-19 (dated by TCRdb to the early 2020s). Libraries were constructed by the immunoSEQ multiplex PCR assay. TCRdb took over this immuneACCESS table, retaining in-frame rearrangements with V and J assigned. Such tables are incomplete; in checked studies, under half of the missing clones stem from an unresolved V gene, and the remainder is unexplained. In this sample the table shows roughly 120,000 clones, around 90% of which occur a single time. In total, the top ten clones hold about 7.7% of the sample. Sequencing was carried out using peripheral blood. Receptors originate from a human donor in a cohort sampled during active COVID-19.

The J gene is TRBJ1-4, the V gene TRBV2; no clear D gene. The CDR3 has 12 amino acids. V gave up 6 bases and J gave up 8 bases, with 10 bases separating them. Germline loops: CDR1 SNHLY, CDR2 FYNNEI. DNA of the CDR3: TGTGCCAGCAGGGCGAACGGGGAAAAACTGTTTTTT. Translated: CASRANGEKLFF.

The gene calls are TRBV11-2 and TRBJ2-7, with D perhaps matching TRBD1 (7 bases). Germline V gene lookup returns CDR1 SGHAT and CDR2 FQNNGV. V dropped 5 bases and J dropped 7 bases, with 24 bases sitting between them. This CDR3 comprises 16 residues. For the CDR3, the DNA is TGTGCCAGCAGCCCGGGCGGAGGGGGCGAGTCGCGGGAGCAGTACTTC. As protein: CASSPGGGGESREQYF.

The CDR3 region is CASSLEGDSYEQYF. The DNA for the CDR3 is TGTGCCAGCAGCTTAGAAGGAGACTCCTACGAGCAGTACTTC. The gene calls are TRBV11-3 and TRBJ2-7; D is ambiguous. V dropped 0 bases and J dropped 0 bases, with 6 bases sitting between them. The CDR3 consists of 14 residues. The germline CDR1 and CDR2 sequences are SGHNT and YENEEA.

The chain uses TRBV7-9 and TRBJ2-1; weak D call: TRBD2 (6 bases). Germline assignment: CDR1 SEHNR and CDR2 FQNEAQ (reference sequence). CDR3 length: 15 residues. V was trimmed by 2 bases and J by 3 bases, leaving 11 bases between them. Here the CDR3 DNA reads TGTGCCAGCAGCTTAACAGCGGGTTACTACAATGAGCAGTTCTTC. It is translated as CASSLTAGYYNEQFF. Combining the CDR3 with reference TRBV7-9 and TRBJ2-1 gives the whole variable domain DTGVSQNPRHKITKRGQNVTFRCDPISEHNRLYWYRQTLGQGPEFLTYFQNEAQLEKSRLLSDRFSAERPKGSFSTLEIQRTEQGDSAMYLCASSLTAGYYNEQFFGPGTRLTVL.

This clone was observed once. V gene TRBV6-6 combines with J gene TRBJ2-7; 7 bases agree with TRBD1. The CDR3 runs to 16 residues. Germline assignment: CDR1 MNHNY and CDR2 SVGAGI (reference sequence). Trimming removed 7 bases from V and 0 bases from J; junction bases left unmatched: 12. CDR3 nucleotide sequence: TGTGCCAGCAAAGACAGGGTCCAAACACCCTCCTACGAGCAGTACTTC. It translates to CASKDRVQTPSYEQYF.

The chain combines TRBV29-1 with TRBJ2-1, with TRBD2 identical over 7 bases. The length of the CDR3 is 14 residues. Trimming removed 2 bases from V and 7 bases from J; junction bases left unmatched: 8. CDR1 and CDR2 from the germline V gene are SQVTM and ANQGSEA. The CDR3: CSVESSGARNEQFF. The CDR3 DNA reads TGCAGCGTTGAAAGCAGCGGGGCTAGGAATGAGCAGTTCTTC.

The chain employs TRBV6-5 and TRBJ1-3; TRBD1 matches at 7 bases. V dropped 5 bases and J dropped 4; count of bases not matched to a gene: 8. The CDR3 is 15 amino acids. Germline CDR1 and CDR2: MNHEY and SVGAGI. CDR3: CASSPGGLLGNTIYF. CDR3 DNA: TGTGCCAGCAGTCCAGGGGGTTTGTTGGGAAACACCATATATTTT.

As DNA, the CDR3 is TGTGCCAGCAGCGTCCGGACTCTCAATCAGCCCCAGCATTTT. It yields the protein CASSVRTLNQPQHF. The chain carries TRBV6-2 or TRBV6-3 and TRBJ1-5; no definite D call. This CDR3 is built from 14 residues. Deletions cut 6 bases from V and 3 bases from J, with 12 bases between. Germline CDR1 MNHEY, CDR2 SVGEGT.

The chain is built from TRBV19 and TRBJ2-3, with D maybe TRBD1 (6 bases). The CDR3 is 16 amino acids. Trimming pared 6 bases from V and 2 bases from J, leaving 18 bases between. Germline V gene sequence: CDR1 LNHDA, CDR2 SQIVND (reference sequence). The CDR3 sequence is CASRRGQGPLTDTQYF. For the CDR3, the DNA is TGTGCCAGTAGGCGAGGGCAGGGGCCTCTCACAGATACGCAGTATTTT. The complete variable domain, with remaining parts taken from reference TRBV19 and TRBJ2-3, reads DGGITQSPKYLFRKEGQNVTLSCEQNLNHDAMYWYRQDPGQGLRLIYYSQIVNDFQKGDIAEGYSVSREKKESFPLTVTSAQKNPTAFYLCASRRGQGPLTDTQYFGPGTRLTVL.

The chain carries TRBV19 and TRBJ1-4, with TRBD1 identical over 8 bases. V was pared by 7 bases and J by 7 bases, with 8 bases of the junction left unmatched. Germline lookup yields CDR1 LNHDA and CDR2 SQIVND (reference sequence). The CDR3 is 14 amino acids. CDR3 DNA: TGTGCCAGTACCTCACAGGGGGAAGTTGAAAAACTGTTTTTT. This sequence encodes CASTSQGEVEKLFF.

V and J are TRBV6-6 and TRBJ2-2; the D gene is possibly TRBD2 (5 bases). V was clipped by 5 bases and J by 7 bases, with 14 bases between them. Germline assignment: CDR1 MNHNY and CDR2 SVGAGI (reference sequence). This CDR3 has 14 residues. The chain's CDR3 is CASSPFGIGGELFF. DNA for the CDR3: TGTGCCAGCAGTCCCTTCGGGATTGGCGGGGAGCTGTTTTTT.

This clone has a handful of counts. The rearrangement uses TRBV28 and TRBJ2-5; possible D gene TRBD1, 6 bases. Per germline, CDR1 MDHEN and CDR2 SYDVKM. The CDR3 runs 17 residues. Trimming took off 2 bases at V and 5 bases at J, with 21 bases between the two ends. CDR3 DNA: TGTGCCAGCAGTTTAGGTGTAGGGGGTGGGTTCCAGGAGACCCAGTACTTC. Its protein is CASSLGVGGGFQETQYF.

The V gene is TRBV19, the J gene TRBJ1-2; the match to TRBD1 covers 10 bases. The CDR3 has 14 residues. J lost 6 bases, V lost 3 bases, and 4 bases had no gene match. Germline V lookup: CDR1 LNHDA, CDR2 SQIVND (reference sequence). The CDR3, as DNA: TGTGCCAGTAGTATGACAGGGGGCTTGCATGGCTACACCTTC. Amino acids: CASSMTGGLHGYTF.

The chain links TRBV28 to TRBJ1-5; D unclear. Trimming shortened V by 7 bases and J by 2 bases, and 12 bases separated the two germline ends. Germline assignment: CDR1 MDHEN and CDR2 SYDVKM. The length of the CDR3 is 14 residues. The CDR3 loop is CASTPPPGNQPQHF. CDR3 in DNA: TGTGCCAGCACCCCACCCCCGGGCAATCAGCCCCAGCATTTT.

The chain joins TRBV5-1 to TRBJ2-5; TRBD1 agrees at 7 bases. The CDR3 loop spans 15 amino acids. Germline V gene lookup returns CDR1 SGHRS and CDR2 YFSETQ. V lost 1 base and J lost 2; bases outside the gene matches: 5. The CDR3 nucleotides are TGCGCCAGCAGCTTGTCCCCGGGACAGCAAGAGACCCAGTACTTC. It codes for CASSLSPGQQETQYF.

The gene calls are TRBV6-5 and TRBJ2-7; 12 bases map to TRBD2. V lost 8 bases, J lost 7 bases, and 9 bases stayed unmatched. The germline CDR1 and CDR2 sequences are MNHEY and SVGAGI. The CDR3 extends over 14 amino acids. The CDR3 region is CASRGLAGPREQYF. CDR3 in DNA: TGTGCCAGCCGCGGACTAGCGGGACCAAGGGAGCAGTACTTC.

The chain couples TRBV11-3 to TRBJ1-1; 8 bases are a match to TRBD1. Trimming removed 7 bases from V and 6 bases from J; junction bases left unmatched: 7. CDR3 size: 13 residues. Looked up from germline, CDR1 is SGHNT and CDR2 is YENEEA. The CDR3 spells CASTRTGQPEAFF. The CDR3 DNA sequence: TGTGCCAGCACCAGGACAGGGCAACCTGAAGCTTTCTTT.

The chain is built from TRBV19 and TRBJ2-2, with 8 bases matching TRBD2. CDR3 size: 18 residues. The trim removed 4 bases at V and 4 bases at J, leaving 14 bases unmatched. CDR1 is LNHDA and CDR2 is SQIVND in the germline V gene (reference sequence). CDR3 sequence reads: CASSSPSGGRASTGELFF. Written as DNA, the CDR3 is TGTGCCAGTAGTAGCCCCAGCGGGGGTCGGGCAAGCACCGGGGAGCTGTTTTTT.

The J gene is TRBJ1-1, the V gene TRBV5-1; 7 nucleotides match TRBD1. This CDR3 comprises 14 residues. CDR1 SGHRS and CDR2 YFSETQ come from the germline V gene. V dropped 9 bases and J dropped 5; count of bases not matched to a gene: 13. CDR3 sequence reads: CATSTGQGETEAFF. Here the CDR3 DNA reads TGCGCCACCTCGACAGGGCAGGGAGAGACTGAAGCTTTCTTT.

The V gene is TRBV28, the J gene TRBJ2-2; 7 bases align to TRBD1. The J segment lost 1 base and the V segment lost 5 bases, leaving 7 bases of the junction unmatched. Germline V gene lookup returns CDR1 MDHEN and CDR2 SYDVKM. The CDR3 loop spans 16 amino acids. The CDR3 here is CASSISTGQNTGELFF. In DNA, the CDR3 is TGTGCCAGCAGTATCTCGACAGGGCAGAACACCGGGGAGCTGTTTTTT. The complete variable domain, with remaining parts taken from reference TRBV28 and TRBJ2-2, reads DVKVTQSSRYLVKRTGEKVFLECVQDMDHENMFWYRQDPGLGLRLIYFSYDVKMKEKGDIPEGYSVSREKKERFSLILESASTNQTSMYLCASSISTGQNTGELFFGEGSRLTVL.